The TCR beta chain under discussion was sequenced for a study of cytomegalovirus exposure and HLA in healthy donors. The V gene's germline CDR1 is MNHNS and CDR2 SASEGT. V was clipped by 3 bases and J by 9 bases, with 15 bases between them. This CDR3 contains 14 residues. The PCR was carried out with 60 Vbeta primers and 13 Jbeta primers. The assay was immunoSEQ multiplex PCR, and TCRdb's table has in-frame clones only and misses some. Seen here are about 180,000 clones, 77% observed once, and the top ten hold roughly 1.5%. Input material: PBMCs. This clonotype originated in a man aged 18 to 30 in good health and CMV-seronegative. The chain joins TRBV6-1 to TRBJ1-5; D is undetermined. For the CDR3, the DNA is TGTGCCAGCAGTGAGATAGACTTAAGATCGCCCCAGCATTTT. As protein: CASSEIDLRSPQHF.